These 26 T cell receptor beta chains were all obtained from the same sample, sequenced in a study of shared clonotypes between healthy human individuals. TCRdb's copy holds only in-frame clones and misses some; the assay was immunoSEQ multiplex PCR. This sample has under 2,000,000 clones; less than 95% occur once, and the top ten carry approximately 1.2%. CD8 cells classed as naive were CD45RO-negative and positively selected for CCR7, excluding terminally differentiated effector memory CD45RA+ cells. The material sequenced was naive CD8+ T cells sorted from blood. The receptors originated from a man aged 18 to 30 in good health.

In regard to this clone: A much larger clone lies a single base off, so this may be a read error. Different DNA sequences within this sample yield the same CDR3. The rearrangement joins TRBV27 to TRBJ2-3; D gene unclear. Deletions cut 6 bases from V and 0 bases from J, with 4 bases between. CDR3 length equals 12 residues. CDR1 and CDR2 from the germline V gene are MNHEY and SMNVEV (reference sequence). CDR3 protein: CASSLSTDTQYF. In DNA, the CDR3 is TGTGCCAGCAGCCTCAGCACAGATACGCAGTATTTT.

The chain combines TRBV28 with TRBJ2-5; 12 positions agree with TRBD1. The CDR3 is 16 amino acids. Germline CDR1 is MDHEN and CDR2 is SYDVKM. The V and J ends lost 4 bases and 5 bases, in that order; junction bases with no gene match: 8. The CDR3 DNA reads TGTGCCAGCAGTTGGGGGACAGGGGGCCGTTCGGAGACCCAGTACTTC. It translates to CASSWGTGGRSETQYF.

In this sample, this clone turned up a few times. The chain joins TRBV5-6 to TRBJ2-2; D is unclear. This CDR3 spans 15 amino acids. Germline V gene lookup returns CDR1 SGHDT and CDR2 YYEEEE. V was cut by 0 bases and J by 5 bases, with 11 bases left in between. This CDR3 reads CASSLGLPWTGELFF. The CDR3 DNA sequence: TGTGCCAGCAGCTTGGGACTGCCGTGGACCGGGGAGCTGTTTTTT. Full variable domain (remainder filled in from reference TRBV5-6 and TRBJ2-2): DAGVTQSPTHLIKTRGQQVTLRCSPKSGHDTVSWYQQALGQGPQFIFQYYEEEERQRGNFPDRFSGHQFPNYSSELNVNALLLGDSALYLCASSLGLPWTGELFFGEGSRLTVL.

The chain is built from TRBV10-1 and TRBJ1-2; TRBD1 matches at 9 bases. Trimming at V came to 3 bases and at J to 5 bases, leaving 7 bases not matched to a gene. Germline loops: CDR1 WNHNN, CDR2 SYGVQD (reference sequence). There are 15 residues in the CDR3. CDR3 nucleotides: TGCGCCAGCAGTGAATCGGGACAGGGAGTGTATGGCTACACCTTC. Translating it yields CASSESGQGVYGYTF.

The chain employs TRBV1 and TRBJ2-7; the table assigns TRBD2, which was not confirmed against the DNA. TRBV1 is shown as a pseudogene. The CDR3 has 18 residues. CDR3 in amino acids: CTSSPTSGRISRSYEQYF. The CDR3 nucleotides are TGCACCAGCAGCCCGACTAGCGGGAGGATTAGTAGATCCTACGAGCAGTACTTC.

Details on this clone: Other nucleotide sequences from this sample produce the same CDR3. V gene TRBV18 combines with J gene TRBJ2-7; D is unresolved. The CDR3 contains 13 residues. From germline, CDR1 is KGHSH and CDR2 LQKENI. V gave up 2 bases and J gave up 2 bases, with 7 bases separating them. CDR3 in DNA: TGTGCCAGCTCACCAGGCAGAGCCTACGAGCAGTACTTC. Translation: CASSPGRAYEQYF.

The rearrangement joins TRBV29-1 to TRBJ2-3, with D tentatively TRBD2 (6 bases). The CDR3 consists of 13 residues. CDR1 is SQVTM and CDR2 is ANQGSEA in the germline V gene. The CDR3 protein is CGGDSGSTDTQYF. The CDR3 DNA reads as TGCGGCGGGGACTCAGGGAGCACAGATACGCAGTATTTT.

The V and J genes are TRBV5-5 and TRBJ2-5, with a possible D match to TRBD2 (5 bases). Germline V gene sequence: CDR1 SGHKS, CDR2 YYEKEE (reference sequence). The CDR3 is made up of 13 amino acids. V dropped 6 bases and J dropped 0 bases, with 9 bases sitting between them. The DNA of the CDR3 is TGTGCCAGCAACGAGGGTTACCAAGAGACCCAGTACTTC. This sequence encodes CASNEGYQETQYF.

The chain uses TRBV5-4 and TRBJ2-1; 10 bases align to TRBD1. Looked up from germline, CDR1 is SGHNT and CDR2 is YYREEE (reference sequence). This CDR3 has 17 amino acids. V shed 0 bases, J shed 8 bases, and the junction held 11 bases outside the gene matches. CDR3: CASSLGWIQTGGHEQFF. CDR3 DNA: TGTGCCAGCAGCTTGGGGTGGATCCAGACAGGGGGCCATGAGCAGTTCTTC.

The gene calls are TRBV13 and TRBJ1-1; D might be TRBD1 (6 bases). The CDR3 is 14 amino acids. Deletions cut 5 bases from V and 7 bases from J, with 17 bases between. Looked up from germline, CDR1 is PRHDT and CDR2 is FYEKMQ (reference sequence). The CDR3 loop is CASSLPGATFEAFF. The CDR3 region has the DNA TGTGCCAGCAGCCTACCGGGGGCGACTTTTGAAGCTTTCTTT.

The V and J genes are TRBV2 and TRBJ2-7; the match to TRBD1 covers 8 bases. The V and J ends lost 6 bases and 4 bases, in that order; junction bases with no gene match: 5. The CDR3 has 13 amino acids. Germline V lookup: CDR1 SNHLY, CDR2 FYNNEI. The CDR3: CASRGTGPYEQYF. The CDR3 DNA reads as TGTGCCAGCAGGGGGACAGGCCCATACGAGCAGTACTTC.

V usage is TRBV27 and J usage is TRBJ2-7, with D possibly matching TRBD1 (5 bases). Germline CDR1 reads MNHEY; CDR2 reads SMNVEV (reference sequence). The V end lost 4 bases, the J end lost 6 bases, and 13 bases lay between the germline ends. The CDR3 is 13 residues long. The CDR3 DNA follows: TGTGCCAGCAGTTCGAATTACAGGCCCGAGCAGTACTTC. Its translation: CASSSNYRPEQYF.

The chain uses TRBV13 and TRBJ2-1, with D perhaps TRBD1 (5 bases). V dropped 1 base and J dropped 13 bases, with 14 bases sitting between them. Looked up from germline, CDR1 is PRHDT and CDR2 is FYEKMQ (reference sequence). This CDR3 region has 13 residues. The CDR3, as DNA: TGTGCCAGCAGCTTAGAAGGGGTATACCGTCAGTTCTTC. It yields the protein CASSLEGVYRQFF.

A remark on this clone: The same CDR3 also results from other DNA sequences found in this sample. V gene TRBV10-3 combines with J gene TRBJ2-7; unclear D gene. The germline gives CDR1 ENHRY, CDR2 SYGVKD. Trimming took 0 bases from V and 7 from J, leaving 4 bases between them. This CDR3 is built from 11 residues. The CDR3 nucleotides read TGTGCCATCAGTGAGTCCGGAGAGCAGTACTTC. Protein sequence: CAISESGEQYF.

This rearrangement joins TRBV28 to TRBJ2-3, with 8 bases identical to TRBD1. This CDR3 has 15 residues. V was pared by 3 bases and J by 8 bases, with 10 bases of the junction left unmatched. Germline lookup yields CDR1 MDHEN and CDR2 SYDVKM. The CDR3 DNA sequence: TGTGCCAGCAGTTTCTTGGGACAGGATTTAGGTACGCAGTATTTT. This encodes CASSFLGQDLGTQYF.

This chain connects TRBV7-6 to TRBJ1-4, with a possible D match to TRBD1 (5 bases). Germline CDR1 is SGHVS and CDR2 is FNYEAQ. With 5 bases removed from V and 7 bases from J, the gap between germline ends came to 20 bases. This CDR3 has 16 residues. The CDR3 loop is CASSPQTGRQGEKLFF. In DNA form, the CDR3 reads TGTGCCAGCAGCCCTCAAACGGGCAGGCAGGGTGAAAAACTGTTTTTT.

The CDR3 loop is CSVEDSSGAFLPDTQYF. CDR3 nucleotide sequence: TGCAGCGTTGAAGATAGTTCGGGCGCCTTTTTACCAGATACGCAGTATTTT. The chain joins TRBV29-1 to TRBJ2-3; D is unresolved. The CDR3 runs 17 residues. Germline V gene sequence: CDR1 SQVTM, CDR2 ANQGSEA. Deletions cut 0 bases from V and 4 bases from J, with 20 bases between.

The chain has TRBV7-9 and TRBJ2-5, with 8 bases that match TRBD2. The CDR3 covers 15 residues. The V gene end was trimmed by 2 bases and the J gene end by 2 bases; junction bases not matched to a gene: 4. Germline V gene sequence: CDR1 SEHNR, CDR2 FQNEAQ (reference sequence). Here the CDR3 reads CASSLPGGPQETQYF. The CDR3 coding sequence is TGTGCCAGCAGCTTACCGGGGGGGCCTCAAGAGACCCAGTACTTC. The variable domain in full, completed from reference TRBV7-9 and TRBJ2-5, reads DTGVSQNPRHKITKRGQNVTFRCDPISEHNRLYWYRQTLGQGPEFLTYFQNEAQLEKSRLLSDRFSAERPKGSFSTLEIQRTEQGDSAMYLCASSLPGGPQETQYFGPGTRLLVL.

To note about this clone: A read error may account for a junction end that differs from germline. V usage is TRBV14 and J usage is TRBJ2-7; possibly TRBD1 for D (6 bases). This CDR3 has 17 amino acids. Germline CDR1 reads SGHDN; CDR2 reads FVKESK. CDR3 in amino acids: CASSHYMATGVSYGQYF. For the CDR3, the DNA is TGTGCCAGCAGCCATTACATGGCGACAGGCGTTTCCTACGGGCAGTACTTC.

Details on this clone: At one of its ends the junction is not consistent with the germline gene, which may arise from a read error. This chain links TRBV29-1 with TRBJ2-2; 7 bases agree with TRBD1. From germline, CDR1 is SQVTM and CDR2 ANQGSEA. The CDR3 contains 16 residues. The CDR3 reads CSVESWGQSKTGELFF. The CDR3 DNA reads TGCAGCGTTGAATCGTGGGGACAGTCGAAGACCGGGGAGCTGTTTTTT.

This clone was observed once. The same CDR3 arises from other DNA sequences in this sample as well. V is TRBV5-6 and J is TRBJ1-2; D is unclear. The V gene's germline CDR1 is SGHDT and CDR2 YYEEEE. The V and J ends lost 4 bases and 0 bases respectively, with 7 bases between them. The CDR3 contains 13 residues. As DNA, the CDR3 is TGTGCCAGCAGCACCGACACTAACTATGGCTACACCTTC. It specifies CASSTDTNYGYTF.

V is TRBV9 and J is TRBJ2-7, with TRBD2 matching 12 bases. Looked up from germline, CDR1 is SGDLS and CDR2 is YYNGEE. The trim removed 3 bases at V and 7 bases at J, leaving 5 bases unmatched. There are 14 residues in the CDR3. The CDR3 is CASSASGRAWEQYF. CDR3 DNA sequence: TGTGCCAGCAGCGCTAGCGGGAGGGCCTGGGAGCAGTACTTC. The entire variable domain, with the rest obtained from reference TRBV9 and TRBJ2-7, is as follows: DSGVTQTPKHLITATGQRVTLRCSPRSGDLSVYWYQQSLDQGLQFLIQYYNGEERAKGNILERFSAQQFPDLHSELNLSSLELGDSALYFCASSASGRAWEQYFGPGTRLTVT.

This rearrangement joins TRBV11-2 to TRBJ2-2; D unclear. Germline V CDR1 and CDR2: SGHAT, FQNNGV. The CDR3 totals 14 residues. Trimming cost V 0 bases and J 5 bases, with 7 bases left between them. The CDR3 protein is CASSLDWGTGELFF. The CDR3 DNA follows: TGTGCCAGCAGCTTAGATTGGGGTACCGGGGAGCTGTTTTTT.

This clone was detected once. The genes are TRBV2 and TRBJ2-5; 9 bases map to TRBD1. CDR3 length: 15 amino acids. The germline V gene encodes CDR1 SNHLY and CDR2 FYNNEI. With 6 bases clipped from V and 2 bases from J, the junction kept 7 bases outside the gene matches. CDR3: CASSGTGGGQETQYF. The CDR3 DNA reads TGTGCCAGCAGCGGTACAGGGGGCGGGCAAGAGACCCAGTACTTC. The whole variable domain, filled in from reference TRBV2 and TRBJ2-5, reads EPEVTQTPSHQVTQMGQEVILRCVPISNHLYFYWYRQILGQKVEFLVSFYNNEISEKSEIFDDQFSVERPDGSNFTLKIRSTKLEDSAMYFCASSGTGGGQETQYFGPGTRLLVL.

The chain joins TRBV29-1 to TRBJ1-1; perhaps TRBD1 as D (5 bases). Germline loops: CDR1 SQVTM, CDR2 ANQGSEA. V was trimmed by 8 bases and J by 2 bases, leaving 21 bases between them. CDR3 length: 15 residues. The CDR3 is CSSSTYGGKNTEAFF. CDR3 bases: TGCAGCTCTTCTACCTATGGGGGGAAAAACACTGAAGCTTTCTTT. The full variable domain, with the rest looked up from reference TRBV29-1 and TRBJ1-1, is SAVISQKPSRDICQRGTSLTIQCQVDSQVTMMFWYRQQPGQSLTLIATANQGSEATYESGFVIDKFPISRPNLTFSTLTVSNMSPEDSSIYLCSSSTYGGKNTEAFFGQGTRLTVV.

This clone was picked up one time. The chain carries TRBV6-6 and TRBJ2-7; 8 bases line up with TRBD1. The ends lost 7 bases at V and 7 bases at J; junction bases unmatched: 9. The length of the CDR3 is 13 residues. CDR1 is MNHNY, CDR2 SVGAGI, per germline (reference sequence). The CDR3: CASTPTDRGEQYF. CDR3 nucleotide sequence: TGTGCCAGCACCCCTACCGACAGGGGTGAGCAGTACTTC.